One T cell receptor (beta chain) is described in this entry. The antigen is unknown. It was with 60 Vbeta and 13 Jbeta primers that the PCR ran. The table came from immunoSEQ multiplex PCR; TCRdb's copy has only in-frame clones and leaves some out. The sample holds some 190,000 clones, 81% seen once. V lost 2 bases to trimming and J lost 5 bases, with 10 bases between them. The CDR3 is 13 residues long. The V gene's germline CDR1 is GTSNPN and CDR2 SVGIG (reference sequence). This entry comes from a study of cytomegalovirus exposure and HLA in healthy donors. Findings and caveats of the study: DRB1 had the most TCR associations and HLA-C the fewest, a later analysis found, with rates varying by HLA locus. When analyzed later, a missense DCLRE1C variant was found to be linked to TCR beta V- and J-gene trimming.

The chain uses TRBV30 and TRBJ1-5; D unresolved. The receptor was derived from a man between 18 and 29 years old in good health and CMV-seronegative. The sequenced sample consisted of PBMCs. The CDR3 loop reads CAWSRTDDQPQHF. Here the CDR3 DNA reads TGTGCCTGGAGTCGGACTGACGATCAGCCCCAGCATTTT.